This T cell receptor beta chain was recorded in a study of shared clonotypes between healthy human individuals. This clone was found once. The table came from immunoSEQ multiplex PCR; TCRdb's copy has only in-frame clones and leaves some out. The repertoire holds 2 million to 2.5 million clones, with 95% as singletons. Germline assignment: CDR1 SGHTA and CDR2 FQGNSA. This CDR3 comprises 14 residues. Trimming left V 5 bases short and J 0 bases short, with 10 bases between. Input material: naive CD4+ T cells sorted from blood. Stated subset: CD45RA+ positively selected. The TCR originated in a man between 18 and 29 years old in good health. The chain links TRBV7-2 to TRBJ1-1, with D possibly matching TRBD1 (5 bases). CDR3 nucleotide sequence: TGTGCCAGCAGCCGACAGACTTTGAACACTGAAGCTTTCTTT. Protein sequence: CASSRQTLNTEAFF.